This T cell receptor beta chain is drawn from a study of blood T cells in healthy people across ages. Trimming stripped 4 bases from V and 4 bases from J, with 10 bases between. The germline V gene has CDR1 SEHNR and CDR2 FQNEAQ (reference sequence). CDR3 length: 13 amino acids. In terms of origin and age, donors were healthy Caucasian individuals from Russia aged roughly 6 to 90. In each sample, at least 6.5 million PBMCs were isolated. Extractions gave at least 6 micrograms of total RNA per sample. This clonotype was found a few times. Primed by a sample-barcoded 5' primer and a J-beta primer mix, a second PCR proceeded for about 6 to 11 cycles. Each sample provided no less than 3 million CDR3-containing paired-end reads. A single record per CDR3 protein comes from TCRdb applying MiXCR to the 5' RACE reads. The data hold about 730,000 distinct CDR3 sequences, with roughly 47% observed a single time.

The receptor was derived from a woman aged 55-69 years in good health. V gene TRBV7-9 combines with J gene TRBJ2-5; D gene unclear. The sample comprised blood. The CDR3 protein is CASSCPPGETQYF. In DNA form, the CDR3 reads TGTGCCAGCAGCTGTCCACCAGGAGAGACCCAGTACTTC.